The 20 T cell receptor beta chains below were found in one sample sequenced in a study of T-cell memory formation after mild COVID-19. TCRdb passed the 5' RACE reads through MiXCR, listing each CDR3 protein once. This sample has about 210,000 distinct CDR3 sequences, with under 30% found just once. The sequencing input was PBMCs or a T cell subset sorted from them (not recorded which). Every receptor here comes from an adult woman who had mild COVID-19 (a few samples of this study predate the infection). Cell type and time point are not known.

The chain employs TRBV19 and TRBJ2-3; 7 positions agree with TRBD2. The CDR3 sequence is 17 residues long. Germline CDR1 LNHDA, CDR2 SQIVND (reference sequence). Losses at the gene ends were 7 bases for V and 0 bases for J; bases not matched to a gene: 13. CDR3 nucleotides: TGTGCCAGTACTCCCCCCTCGGGGGGAGGGAGCACAGATACGCAGTATTTT. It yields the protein CASTPPSGGGSTDTQYF.

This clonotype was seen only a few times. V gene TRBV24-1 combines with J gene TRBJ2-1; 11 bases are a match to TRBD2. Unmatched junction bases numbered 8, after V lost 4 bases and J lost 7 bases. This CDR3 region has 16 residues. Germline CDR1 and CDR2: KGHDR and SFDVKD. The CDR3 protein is CATSDSIAGGGNEQFF. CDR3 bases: TGTGCCACCAGTGACTCCATAGCGGGAGGGGGGAATGAGCAGTTCTTC.

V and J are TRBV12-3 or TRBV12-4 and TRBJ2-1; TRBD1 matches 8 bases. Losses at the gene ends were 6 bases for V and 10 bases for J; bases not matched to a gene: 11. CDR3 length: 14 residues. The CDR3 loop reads CASSLFTGDREQFF. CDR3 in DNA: TGTGCCAGCAGCCTATTCACAGGGGACAGGGAGCAGTTCTTC.

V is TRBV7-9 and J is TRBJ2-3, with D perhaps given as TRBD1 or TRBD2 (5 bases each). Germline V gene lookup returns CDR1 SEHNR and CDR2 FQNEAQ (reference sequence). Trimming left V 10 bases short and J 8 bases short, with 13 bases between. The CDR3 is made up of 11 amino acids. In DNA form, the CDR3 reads TGTGCCACCGAGGGGTCGGGTACGCAGTATTTT. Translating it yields CATEGSGTQYF.

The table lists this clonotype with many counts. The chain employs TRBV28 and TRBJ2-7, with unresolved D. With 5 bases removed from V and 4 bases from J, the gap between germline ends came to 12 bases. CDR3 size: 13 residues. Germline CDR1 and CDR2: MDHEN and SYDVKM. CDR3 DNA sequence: TGTGCCAGCAGTAAATCGGACGGGTACGAGCAGTACTTC. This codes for CASSKSDGYEQYF.

The CDR3 bases are TGTGCCAGCAGGTCCCGCAGAACTAGGTACACAGATACGCAGTATTTT. Protein: CASRSRRTRYTDTQYF. V is TRBV6-5 and J is TRBJ2-3, with TRBD2 as a possible D gene (5 bases). The CDR3 is 16 residues long. The ends were cut back, 6 bases at V and 2 bases at J, with 18 bases in the middle. Germline lookup yields CDR1 MNHEY and CDR2 SVGAGI.

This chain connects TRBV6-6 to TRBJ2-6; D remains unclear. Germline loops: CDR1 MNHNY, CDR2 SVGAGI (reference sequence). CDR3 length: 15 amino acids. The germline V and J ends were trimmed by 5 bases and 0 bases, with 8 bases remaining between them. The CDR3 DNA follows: TGTGCCAGCAGTCCAAGCAGCTCTGGGGCCAACGTCCTGACTTTC. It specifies CASSPSSSGANVLTF.

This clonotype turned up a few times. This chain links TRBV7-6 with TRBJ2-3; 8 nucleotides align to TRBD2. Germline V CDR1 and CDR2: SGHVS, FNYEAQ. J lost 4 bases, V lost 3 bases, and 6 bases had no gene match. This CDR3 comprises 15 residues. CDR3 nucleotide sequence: TGTGCCAGCAGCTTTTCGCTAGCGGGCCCAGATACGCAGTATTTT. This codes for CASSFSLAGPDTQYF.

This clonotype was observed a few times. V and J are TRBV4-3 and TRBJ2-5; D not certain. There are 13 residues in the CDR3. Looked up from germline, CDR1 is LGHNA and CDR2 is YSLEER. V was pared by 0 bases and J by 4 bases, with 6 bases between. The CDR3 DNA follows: TGCGCCAGCAGCCAAGATCCGTCAGAGACCCAGTACTTC. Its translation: CASSQDPSETQYF.

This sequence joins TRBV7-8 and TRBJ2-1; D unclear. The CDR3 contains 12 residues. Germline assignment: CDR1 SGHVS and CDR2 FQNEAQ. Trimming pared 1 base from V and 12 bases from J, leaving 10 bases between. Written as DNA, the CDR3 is TGTGCCAGCAGCTTAGTTAAGGGTGGGCAGTTCTTC. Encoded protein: CASSLVKGGQFF.

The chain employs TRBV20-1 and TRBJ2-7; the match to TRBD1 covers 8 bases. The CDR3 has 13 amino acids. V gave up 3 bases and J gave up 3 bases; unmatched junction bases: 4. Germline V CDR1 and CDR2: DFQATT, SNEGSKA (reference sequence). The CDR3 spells CSASDRGIYEQYF. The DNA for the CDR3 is TGCAGTGCTAGTGACAGGGGAATCTACGAGCAGTACTTC.

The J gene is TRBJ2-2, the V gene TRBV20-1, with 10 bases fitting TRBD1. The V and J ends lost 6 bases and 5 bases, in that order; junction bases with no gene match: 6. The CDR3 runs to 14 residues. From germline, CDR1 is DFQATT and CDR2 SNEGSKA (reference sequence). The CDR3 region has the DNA TGCAGTGCGGTGACAGGGGGCTCAACCGGGGAGCTGTTTTTT. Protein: CSAVTGGSTGELFF.

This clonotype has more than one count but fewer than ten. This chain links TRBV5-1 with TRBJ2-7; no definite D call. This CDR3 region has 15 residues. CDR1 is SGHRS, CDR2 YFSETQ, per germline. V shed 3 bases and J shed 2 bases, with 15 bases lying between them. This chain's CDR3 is CASSSQEALPYEQYF. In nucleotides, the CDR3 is TGCGCCAGCAGCTCCCAGGAAGCCTTACCCTACGAGCAGTACTTC.

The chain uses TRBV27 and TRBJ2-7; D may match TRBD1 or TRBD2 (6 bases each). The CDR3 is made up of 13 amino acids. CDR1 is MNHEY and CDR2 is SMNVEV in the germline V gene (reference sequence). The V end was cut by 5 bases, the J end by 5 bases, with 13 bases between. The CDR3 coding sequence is TGTGCCAGCAGTGAACAGGGAGGCCACGAGCAGTACTTC. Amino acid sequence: CASSEQGGHEQYF.

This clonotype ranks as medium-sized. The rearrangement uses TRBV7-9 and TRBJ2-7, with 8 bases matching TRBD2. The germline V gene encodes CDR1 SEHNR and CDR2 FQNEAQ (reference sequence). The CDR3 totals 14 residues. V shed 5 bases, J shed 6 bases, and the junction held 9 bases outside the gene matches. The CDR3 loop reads CASSAPAGVGEQYF. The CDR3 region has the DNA TGTGCCAGCAGCGCCCCAGCGGGGGTCGGCGAGCAGTACTTC.

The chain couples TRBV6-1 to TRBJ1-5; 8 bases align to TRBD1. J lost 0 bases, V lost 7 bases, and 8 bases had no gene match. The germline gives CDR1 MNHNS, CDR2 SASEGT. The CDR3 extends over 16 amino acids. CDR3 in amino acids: CASIQGQGDSNQPQHF. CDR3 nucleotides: TGTGCCAGCATCCAAGGACAGGGTGATAGCAATCAGCCCCAGCATTTT.

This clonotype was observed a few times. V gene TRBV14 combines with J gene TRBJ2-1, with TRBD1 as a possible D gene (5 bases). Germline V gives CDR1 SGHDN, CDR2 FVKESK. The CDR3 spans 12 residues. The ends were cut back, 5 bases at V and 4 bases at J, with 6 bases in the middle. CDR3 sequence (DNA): TGTGCCAGCAGCTACAGGTACAATGAGCAGTTCTTC. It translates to CASSYRYNEQFF. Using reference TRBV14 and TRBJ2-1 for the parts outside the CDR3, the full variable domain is EAGVTQFPSHSVIEKGQTVTLRCDPISGHDNLYWYRRVMGKEIKFLLHFVKESKQDESGMPNNRFLAERTGGTYSTLKVQPAELEDSGVYFCASSYRYNEQFFGPGTRLTVL.

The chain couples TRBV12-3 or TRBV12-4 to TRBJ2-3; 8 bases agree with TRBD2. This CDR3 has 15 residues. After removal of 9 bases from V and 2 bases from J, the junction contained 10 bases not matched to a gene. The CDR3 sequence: CASSTWTSFTDTQYF. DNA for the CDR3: TGTGCCAGTTCAACATGGACTAGCTTCACAGATACGCAGTATTTT.

In nucleotides, the CDR3 is TGTGCCACGGGCCGGGGGGGAGGACAGCCCCAGCATTTT. This codes for CATGRGGGQPQHF. V gene TRBV27 combines with J gene TRBJ1-5; possibly TRBD1 for D (5 bases). Trimming cost V 10 bases and J 7 bases, with 17 bases left between them. This CDR3 is 13 amino acids long. Germline V CDR1 and CDR2: MNHEY, SMNVEV (reference sequence).

This chain's CDR3 is CASSPGQGDGYTF. In DNA form, the CDR3 reads TGTGCCAGCAGCCCGGGACAGGGGGATGGCTACACCTTC. The chain links TRBV7-9 to TRBJ1-2; 11 bases line up with TRBD1. Germline V lookup: CDR1 SEHNR, CDR2 FQNEAQ (reference sequence). The CDR3 runs to 13 residues. The junction had 2 bases not matched to a gene; V was cut back by 5 bases and J by 6 bases.